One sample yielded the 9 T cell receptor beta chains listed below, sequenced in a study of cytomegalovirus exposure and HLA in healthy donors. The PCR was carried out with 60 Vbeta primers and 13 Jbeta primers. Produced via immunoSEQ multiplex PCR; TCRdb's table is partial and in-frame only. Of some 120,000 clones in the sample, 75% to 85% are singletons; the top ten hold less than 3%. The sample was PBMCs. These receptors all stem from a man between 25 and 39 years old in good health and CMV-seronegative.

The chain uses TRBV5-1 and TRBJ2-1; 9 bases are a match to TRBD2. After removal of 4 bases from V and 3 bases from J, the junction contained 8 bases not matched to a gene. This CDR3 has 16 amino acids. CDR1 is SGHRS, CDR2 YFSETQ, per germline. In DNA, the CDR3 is TGCGCCAGCAGCCACATAGCGGGAGAGGGCTACAATGAGCAGTTCTTC. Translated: CASSHIAGEGYNEQFF.

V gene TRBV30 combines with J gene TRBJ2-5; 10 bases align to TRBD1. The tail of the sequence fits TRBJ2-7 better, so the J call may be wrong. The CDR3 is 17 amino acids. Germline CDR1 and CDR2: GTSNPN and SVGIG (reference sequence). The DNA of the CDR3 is TGTGCCTGGAGTGGACAGGGGGCATTCCGGTCCTCCTACGAGCAGTACTTC. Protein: CAWSGQGAFRSSYEQYF.

The CDR3 sequence is CASSTPAGLSSEQYF. CDR3 coding DNA: TGTGCCAGCAGCACCCCGGCGGGACTCTCATCCGAGCAGTACTTC. The gene calls are TRBV7-9 and TRBJ2-7, with D possibly being TRBD2 (6 bases). CDR1 is SEHNR and CDR2 is FQNEAQ in the germline V gene (reference sequence). This CDR3 is 15 amino acids long. The V and J ends lost 5 bases and 6 bases respectively, with 20 bases between them.

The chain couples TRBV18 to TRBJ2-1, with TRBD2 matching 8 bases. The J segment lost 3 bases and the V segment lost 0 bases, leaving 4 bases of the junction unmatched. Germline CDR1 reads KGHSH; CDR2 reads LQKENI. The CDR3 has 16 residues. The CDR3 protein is CASSPPEGLDYNEQFF. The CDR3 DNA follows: TGTGCCAGCTCACCACCGGAGGGACTAGACTACAATGAGCAGTTCTTC.

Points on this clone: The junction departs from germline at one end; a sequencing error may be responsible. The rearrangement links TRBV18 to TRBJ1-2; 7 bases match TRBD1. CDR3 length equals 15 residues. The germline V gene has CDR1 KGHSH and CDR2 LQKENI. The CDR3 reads CASSTNGQVLDGYPF. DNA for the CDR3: TGTGCCAGCTCAACGAATGGACAGGTTCTTGATGGCTACCCCTTC. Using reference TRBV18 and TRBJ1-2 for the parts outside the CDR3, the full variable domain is NAGVMQNPRHLVRRRGQEARLRCSPMKGHSHVYWYRQLPEEGLKFMVYLQKENIIDESGMPKERFSAEFPKEGPSILRIQQVVRGDSAAYFCASSTNGQVLDGYPFGSGTRLTVV.

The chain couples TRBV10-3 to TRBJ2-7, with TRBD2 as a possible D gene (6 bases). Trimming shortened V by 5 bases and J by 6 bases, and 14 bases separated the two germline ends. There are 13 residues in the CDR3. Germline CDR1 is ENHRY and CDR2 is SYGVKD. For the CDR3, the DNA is TGTGCCATCAGTCCGGCGGGAAACGTCGAGCAGTACTTC. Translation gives CAISPAGNVEQYF.

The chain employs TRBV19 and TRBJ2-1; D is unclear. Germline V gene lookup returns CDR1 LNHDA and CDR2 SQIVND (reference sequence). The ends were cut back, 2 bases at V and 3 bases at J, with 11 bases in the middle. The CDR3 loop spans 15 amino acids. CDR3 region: CASSIWQTNYNEQFF. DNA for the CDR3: TGTGCCAGTAGTATATGGCAGACAAACTACAATGAGCAGTTCTTC.

The CDR3 DNA sequence: TGTGCCAGCAGCATAAACCGACAGGGCCTCCTTTATGGCTACACCTTC. It translates to CASSINRQGLLYGYTF. V usage is TRBV5-5 and J usage is TRBJ1-2, with TRBD1 identical over 7 bases. The V gene end was trimmed by 4 bases and the J gene end by 5 bases; junction bases not matched to a gene: 14. Germline CDR1 SGHKS, CDR2 YYEKEE (reference sequence). The CDR3 runs to 16 residues.

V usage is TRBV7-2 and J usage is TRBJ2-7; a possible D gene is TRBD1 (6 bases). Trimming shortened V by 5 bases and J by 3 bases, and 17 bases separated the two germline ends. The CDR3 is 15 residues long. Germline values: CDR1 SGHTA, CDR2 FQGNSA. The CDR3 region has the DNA TGTGCCAGCAGCCCTCCAGGGGCCCTACGCTACGAGCAGTACTTC. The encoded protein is CASSPPGALRYEQYF.